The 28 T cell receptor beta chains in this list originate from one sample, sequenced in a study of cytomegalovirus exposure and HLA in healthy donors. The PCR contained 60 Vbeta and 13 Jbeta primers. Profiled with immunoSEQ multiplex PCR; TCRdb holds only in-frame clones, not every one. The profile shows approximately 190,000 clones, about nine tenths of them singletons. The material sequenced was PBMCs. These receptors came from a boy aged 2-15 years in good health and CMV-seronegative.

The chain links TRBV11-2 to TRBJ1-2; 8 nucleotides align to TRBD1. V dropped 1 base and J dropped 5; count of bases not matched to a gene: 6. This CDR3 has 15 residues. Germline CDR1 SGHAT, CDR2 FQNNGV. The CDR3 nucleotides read TGTGCCAGCAGCTTAGGAGACAGGGGTGGATATGGCTACACCTTC. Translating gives CASSLGDRGGYGYTF.

The CDR3 DNA reads as TGTGCCAGCAGCTTTCGGGGGGTAGTTACAGATACGCAGTATTTT. Amino acids: CASSFRGVVTDTQYF. The chain combines TRBV5-6 with TRBJ2-3; 7 bases fit TRBD2. CDR1 SGHDT and CDR2 YYEEEE come from the germline V gene. This CDR3 has 15 residues. The V and J ends lost 2 bases and 3 bases, in that order; junction bases with no gene match: 6.

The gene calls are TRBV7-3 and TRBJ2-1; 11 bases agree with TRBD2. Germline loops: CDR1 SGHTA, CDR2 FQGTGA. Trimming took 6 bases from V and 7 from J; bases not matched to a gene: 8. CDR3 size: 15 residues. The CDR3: CASSIAGGPGNEQFF. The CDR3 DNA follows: TGTGCCAGCAGTATAGCGGGGGGGCCGGGAAATGAGCAGTTCTTC.

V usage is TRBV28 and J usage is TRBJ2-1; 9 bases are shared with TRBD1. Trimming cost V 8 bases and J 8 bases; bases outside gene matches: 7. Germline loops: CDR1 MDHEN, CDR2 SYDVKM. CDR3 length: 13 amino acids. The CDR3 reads CASRTGAPDEQFF. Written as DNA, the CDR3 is TGTGCCAGCCGGACAGGGGCTCCGGATGAGCAGTTCTTC. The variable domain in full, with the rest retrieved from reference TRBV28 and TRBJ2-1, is DVKVTQSSRYLVKRTGEKVFLECVQDMDHENMFWYRQDPGLGLRLIYFSYDVKMKEKGDIPEGYSVSREKKERFSLILESASTNQTSMYLCASRTGAPDEQFFGPGTRLTVL.

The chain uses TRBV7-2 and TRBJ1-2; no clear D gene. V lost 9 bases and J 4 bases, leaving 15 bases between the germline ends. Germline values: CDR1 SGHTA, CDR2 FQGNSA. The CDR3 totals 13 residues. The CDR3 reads CASRGKGVYGYTF. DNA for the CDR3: TGTGCCAGTAGAGGGAAGGGCGTCTATGGCTACACCTTC.

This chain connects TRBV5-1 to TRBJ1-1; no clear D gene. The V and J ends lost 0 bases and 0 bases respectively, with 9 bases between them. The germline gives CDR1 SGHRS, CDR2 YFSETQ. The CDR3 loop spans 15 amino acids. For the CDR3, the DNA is TGCGCCAGCAGCTTGGGCCGGGTTGTGAACACTGAAGCTTTCTTT. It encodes CASSLGRVVNTEAFF.

The CDR3 sequence: CATSGTWDRPISGANVLTF. Here the CDR3 DNA reads TGTGCCACCAGCGGGACCTGGGACAGACCCATCTCTGGGGCCAACGTCCTGACTTTC. V and J are TRBV15 and TRBJ2-6, with 7 bases identical to TRBD1. V trimming: 5 bases; J trimming: 0 bases; junction bases outside the gene matches: 13. Germline V gene sequence: CDR1 LNHNV, CDR2 YYDKDF (reference sequence). CDR3 length: 19 amino acids.

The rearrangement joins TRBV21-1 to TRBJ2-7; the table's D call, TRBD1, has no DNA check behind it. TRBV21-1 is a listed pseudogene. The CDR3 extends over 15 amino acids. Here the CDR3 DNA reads TGTGCCAGCAAGGGGGCTCGGCCTCGTTCTCACGAGCAGTACTTC. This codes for CASKGARPRSHEQYF.

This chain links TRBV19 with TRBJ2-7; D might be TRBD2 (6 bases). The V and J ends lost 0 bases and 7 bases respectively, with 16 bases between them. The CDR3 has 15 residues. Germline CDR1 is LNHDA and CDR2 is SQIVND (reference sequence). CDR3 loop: CASSIDRGSPREQYF. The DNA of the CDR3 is TGTGCCAGTAGTATAGATCGGGGGAGCCCCCGGGAGCAGTACTTC.

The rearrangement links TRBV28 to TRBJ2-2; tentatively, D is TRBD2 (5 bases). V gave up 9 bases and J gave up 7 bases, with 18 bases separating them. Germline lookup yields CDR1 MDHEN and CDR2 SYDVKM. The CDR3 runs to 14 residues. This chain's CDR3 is CASSNGGLVGELFF. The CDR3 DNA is TGTGCCAGTTCGAACGGCGGACTCGTCGGGGAGCTGTTTTTT.

Here the CDR3 DNA reads TGTGCCAGTACGGGGACATTGAACACCGGGGAGCTGTTTTTT. Translating gives CASTGTLNTGELFF. The chain joins TRBV19 to TRBJ2-2; perhaps TRBD1 as D (6 bases). Germline-derived CDR1 and CDR2 are LNHDA and SQIVND (reference sequence). The CDR3 spans 14 residues. V was cut by 7 bases and J by 1 base, with 10 bases left in between. Looking up the rest from reference TRBV19 and TRBJ2-2 gives the full variable domain: DGGITQSPKYLFRKEGQNVTLSCEQNLNHDAMYWYRQDPGQGLRLIYYSQIVNDFQKGDIAEGYSVSREKKESFPLTVTSAQKNPTAFYLCASTGTLNTGELFFGEGSRLTVL.

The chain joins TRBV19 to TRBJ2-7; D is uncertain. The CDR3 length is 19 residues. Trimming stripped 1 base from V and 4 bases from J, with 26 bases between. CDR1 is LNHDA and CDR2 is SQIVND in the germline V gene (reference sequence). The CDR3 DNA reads TGTGCCAGTAGTATAGTTAAAACCCTAAACGCAGCTCGGAGATACGAGCAGTACTTC. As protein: CASSIVKTLNAARRYEQYF.

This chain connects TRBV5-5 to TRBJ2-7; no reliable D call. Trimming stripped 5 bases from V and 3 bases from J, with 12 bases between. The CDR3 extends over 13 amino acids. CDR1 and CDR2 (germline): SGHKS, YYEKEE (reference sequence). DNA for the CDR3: TGTGCCAGCAGTTCCGACTCTTTCTACGAGCAGTACTTC. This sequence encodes CASSSDSFYEQYF. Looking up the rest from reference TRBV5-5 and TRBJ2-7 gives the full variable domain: DAGVTQSPTHLIKTRGQQVTLRCSPISGHKSVSWYQQVLGQGPQFIFQYYEKEERGRGNFPDRFSARQFPNYSSELNVNALLLGDSALYLCASSSDSFYEQYFGPGTRLTVT.

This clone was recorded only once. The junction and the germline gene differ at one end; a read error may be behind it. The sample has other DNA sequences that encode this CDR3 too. CDR3 loop: CASSFRLAGIIDTQYF. The CDR3 DNA reads as TGTGCCAGCAGCTTCCGGCTAGCGGGAATCATAGATACGCAGTACTTT. The chain combines TRBV13 with TRBJ2-3; 9 positions agree with TRBD2. This CDR3 has 16 residues. Per the germline V gene, CDR1 is PRHDT and CDR2 is FYEKMQ (reference sequence).

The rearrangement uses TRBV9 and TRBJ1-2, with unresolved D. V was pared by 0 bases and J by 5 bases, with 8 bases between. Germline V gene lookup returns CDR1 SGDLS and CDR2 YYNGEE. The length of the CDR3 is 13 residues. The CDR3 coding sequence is TGTGCCAGCAGCGTAGATGGGAGTTATGGCTACACCTTC. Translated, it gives CASSVDGSYGYTF.

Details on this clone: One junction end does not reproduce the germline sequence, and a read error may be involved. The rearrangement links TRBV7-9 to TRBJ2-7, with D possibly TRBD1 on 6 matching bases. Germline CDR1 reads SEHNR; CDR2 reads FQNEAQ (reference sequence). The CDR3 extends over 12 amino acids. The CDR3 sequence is CSSRNLGAEQYF. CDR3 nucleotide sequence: TGTTCCAGCAGAAATTTGGGGGCCGAGCAGTACTTC.

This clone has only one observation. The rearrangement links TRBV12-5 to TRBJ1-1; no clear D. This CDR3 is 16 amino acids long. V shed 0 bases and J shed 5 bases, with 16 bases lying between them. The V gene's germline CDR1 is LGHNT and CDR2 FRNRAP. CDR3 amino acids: CASGLVVGTGGTEAFF. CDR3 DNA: TGTGCTAGTGGTTTGGTAGTTGGAACGGGTGGAACTGAAGCTTTCTTT.

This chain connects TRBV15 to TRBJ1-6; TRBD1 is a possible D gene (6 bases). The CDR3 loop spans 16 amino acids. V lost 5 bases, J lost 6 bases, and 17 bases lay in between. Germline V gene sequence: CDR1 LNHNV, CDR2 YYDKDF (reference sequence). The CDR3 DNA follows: TGTGCCACCAGCTCCGGGTGGGGGACAAGTAATTCACCCCTCCACTTT. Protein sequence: CATSSGWGTSNSPLHF. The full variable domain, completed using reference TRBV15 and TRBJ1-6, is DAMVIQNPRYQVTQFGKPVTLSCSQTLNHNVMYWYQQKSSQAPKLLFHYYDKDFNNEADTPDNFQSRRPNTSFCFLDIRSPGLGDTAMYLCATSSGWGTSNSPLHFGNGTRLTVT.

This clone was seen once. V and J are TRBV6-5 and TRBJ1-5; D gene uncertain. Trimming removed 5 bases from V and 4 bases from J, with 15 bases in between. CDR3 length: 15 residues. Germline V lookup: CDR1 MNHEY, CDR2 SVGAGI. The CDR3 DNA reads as TGTGCCAGCAGTCTACGAAACCTCCCGAATCAGCCCCAGCATTTT. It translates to CASSLRNLPNQPQHF.

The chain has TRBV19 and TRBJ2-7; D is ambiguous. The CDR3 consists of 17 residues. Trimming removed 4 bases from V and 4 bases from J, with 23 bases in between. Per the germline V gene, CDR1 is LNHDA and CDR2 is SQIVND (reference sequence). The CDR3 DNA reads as TGTGCCAGTAGTACTTCCCCTCCGGTTGCGAGATTTTACGAGCAGTACTTC. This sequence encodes CASSTSPPVARFYEQYF.

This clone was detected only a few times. CDR3 sequence reads: CAWSVGTGDQPQHF. The CDR3 DNA sequence: TGTGCCTGGAGTGTCGGGACAGGGGATCAGCCCCAGCATTTT. The chain carries TRBV30 and TRBJ1-5, with 10 bases that match TRBD1. Germline V gene lookup returns CDR1 GTSNPN and CDR2 SVGIG (reference sequence). V was clipped by 0 bases and J by 5 bases; unmatched bases: 1. This CDR3 comprises 14 residues.

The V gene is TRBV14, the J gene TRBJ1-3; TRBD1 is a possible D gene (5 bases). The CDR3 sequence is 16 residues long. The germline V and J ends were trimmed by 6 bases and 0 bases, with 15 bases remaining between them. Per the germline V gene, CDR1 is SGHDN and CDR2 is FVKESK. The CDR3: CASSLGQASSGNTIYF. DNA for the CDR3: TGTGCCAGCAGTCTAGGACAAGCCAGCTCTGGAAACACCATATATTTT.

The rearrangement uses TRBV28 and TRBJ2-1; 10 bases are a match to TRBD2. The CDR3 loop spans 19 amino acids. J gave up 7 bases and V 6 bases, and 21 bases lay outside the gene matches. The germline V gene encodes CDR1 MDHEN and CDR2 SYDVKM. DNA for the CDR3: TGTGCCAGCAGCCAACCCCGGCTAGCGGGAGACGGGGTGGCAAATGAGCAGTTCTTC. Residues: CASSQPRLAGDGVANEQFF.

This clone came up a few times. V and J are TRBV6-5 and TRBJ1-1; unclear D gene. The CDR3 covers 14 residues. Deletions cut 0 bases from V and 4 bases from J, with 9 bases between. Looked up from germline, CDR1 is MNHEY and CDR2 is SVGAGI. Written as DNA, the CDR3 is TGTGCCAGCAGTTACTCGCGAGTTTCCACTGAAGCTTTCTTT. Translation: CASSYSRVSTEAFF.

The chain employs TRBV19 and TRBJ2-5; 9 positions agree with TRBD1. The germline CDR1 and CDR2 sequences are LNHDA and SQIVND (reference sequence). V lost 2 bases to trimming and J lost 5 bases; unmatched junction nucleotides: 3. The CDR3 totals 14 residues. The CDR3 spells CASSITGGAETQYF. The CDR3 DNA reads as TGTGCCAGTAGTATAACAGGGGGCGCGGAGACCCAGTACTTC.

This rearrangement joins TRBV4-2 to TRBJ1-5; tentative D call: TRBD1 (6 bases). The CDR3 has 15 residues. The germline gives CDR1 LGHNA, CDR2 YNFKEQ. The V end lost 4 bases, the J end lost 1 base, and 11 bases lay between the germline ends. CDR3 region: CASSPETGSNQPQHF. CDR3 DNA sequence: TGTGCCAGCAGCCCGGAAACAGGGAGCAATCAGCCCCAGCATTTT.

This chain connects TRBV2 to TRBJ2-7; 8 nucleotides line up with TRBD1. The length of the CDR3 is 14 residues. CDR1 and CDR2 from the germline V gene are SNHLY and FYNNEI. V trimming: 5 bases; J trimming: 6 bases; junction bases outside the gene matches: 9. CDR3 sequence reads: CASSKDRAAGEQYF. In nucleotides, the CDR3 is TGTGCCAGCAGTAAGGACAGGGCAGCAGGCGAGCAGTACTTC.

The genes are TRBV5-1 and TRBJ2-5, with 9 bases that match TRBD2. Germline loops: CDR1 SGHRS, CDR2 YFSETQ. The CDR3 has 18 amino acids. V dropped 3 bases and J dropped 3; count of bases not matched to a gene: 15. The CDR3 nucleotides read TGCGCCAGCAGCTCCGGACTAGCGAGGAGCGTTAGGGAAGAGACCCAGTACTTC. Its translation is CASSSGLARSVREETQYF. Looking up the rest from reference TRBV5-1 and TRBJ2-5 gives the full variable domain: KAGVTQTPRYLIKTRGQQVTLSCSPISGHRSVSWYQQTPGQGLQFLFEYFSETQRNKGNFPGRFSGRQFSNSRSEMNVSTLELGDSALYLCASSSGLARSVREETQYFGPGTRLLVL.